This T cell receptor beta chain was obtained from a study of regulatory T cells in long-lasting Graves disease. Notes on the study in general: It is possible that accuracy was reduced by the small size of the sample.

The authors built TCR beta libraries using iRepertoire HTBI primers and Arm-PCR of CDR3 regions. TCRdb re-called the multiplex PCR reads with MiXCR, one entry per CDR3 protein. Here the sample spans around 250,000 distinct CDR3 sequences, 20% being singletons. In this sample, this clonotype turned up many times. Its antigen is still unknown. Time point given: newly diagnosed GD, antithyroid drugs for less than 3 months. Researchers made the TCR library from RNA that was extracted from PBMCs. American Thyroid Association guidelines served as the basis for diagnosing Graves' disease. The CDR3 loop spans 16 amino acids. Germline V gene sequence: CDR1 MNHGY, CDR2 SVAAGI. V was shortened by 3 bases and J by 8 bases, with 20 bases between the two germline ends.

The V gene is TRBV6-9, the J gene TRBJ2-1; D is possibly TRBD1 (6 bases). Here the sequenced sample was peripheral blood mononuclear cells (PBMCs), taken at new diagnosis, from a patient treated with antithyroid drugs. This TCR derives from a female donor with Graves disease. As DNA, the CDR3 is TGTGCCAGCAGTTACGCTTCAGTCAGGGGATATGATGAGCAGTTCTTC. Protein: CASSYASVRGYDEQFF.